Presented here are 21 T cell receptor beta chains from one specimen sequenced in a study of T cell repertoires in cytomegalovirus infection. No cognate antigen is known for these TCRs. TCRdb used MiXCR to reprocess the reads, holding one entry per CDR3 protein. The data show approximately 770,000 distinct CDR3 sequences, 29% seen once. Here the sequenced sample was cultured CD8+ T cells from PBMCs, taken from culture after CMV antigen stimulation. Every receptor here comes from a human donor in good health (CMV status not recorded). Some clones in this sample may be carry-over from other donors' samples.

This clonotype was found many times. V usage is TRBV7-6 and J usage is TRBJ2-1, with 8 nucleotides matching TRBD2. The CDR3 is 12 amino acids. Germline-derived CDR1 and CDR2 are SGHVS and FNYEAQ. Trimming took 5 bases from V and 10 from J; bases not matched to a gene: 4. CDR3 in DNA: TGTGCCAGCAGCCGGGGGGGCCGGGAGCAGTTCTTC. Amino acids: CASSRGGREQFF.

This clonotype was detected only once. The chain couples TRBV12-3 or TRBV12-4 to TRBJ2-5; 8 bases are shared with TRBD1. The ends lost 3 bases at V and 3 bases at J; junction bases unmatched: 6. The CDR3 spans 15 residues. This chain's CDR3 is CASSFPGQAKETQYF. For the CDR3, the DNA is TGTGCCAGCAGTTTCCCGGGACAGGCTAAAGAGACCCAGTACTTC.

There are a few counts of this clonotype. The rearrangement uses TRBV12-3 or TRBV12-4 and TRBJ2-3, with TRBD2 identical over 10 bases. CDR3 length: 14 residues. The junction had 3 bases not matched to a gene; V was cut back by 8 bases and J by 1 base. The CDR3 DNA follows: TGTGCCAGCGATCTAGCGGGGGGCACAGATACGCAGTATTTT. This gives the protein CASDLAGGTDTQYF.

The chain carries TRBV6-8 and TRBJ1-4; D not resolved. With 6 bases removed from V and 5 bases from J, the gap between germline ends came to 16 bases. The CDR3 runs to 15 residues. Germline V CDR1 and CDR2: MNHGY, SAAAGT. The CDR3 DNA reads TGTGCCAGCAGATCAGCTTCAGTCCCCAATGAAAAACTGTTTTTT. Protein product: CASRSASVPNEKLFF.

The CDR3 is CAIRGTGELFF. The DNA for the CDR3 is TGTGCCATCCGGGGAACCGGGGAGCTGTTTTTT. The chain employs TRBV2 and TRBJ2-2, with D possibly being TRBD2 (5 bases). The V end was cut by 10 bases, the J end by 5 bases, with 8 bases between. This CDR3 region has 11 residues. Germline V lookup: CDR1 SNHLY, CDR2 FYNNEI.

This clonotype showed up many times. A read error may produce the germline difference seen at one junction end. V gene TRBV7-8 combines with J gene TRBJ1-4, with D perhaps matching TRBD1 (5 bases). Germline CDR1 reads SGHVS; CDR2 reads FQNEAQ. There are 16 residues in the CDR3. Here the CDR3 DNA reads TGTGCCAGCAGCTTAGATAAGGACACTGTGAATGGAAAACTGTTTTTT. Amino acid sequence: CASSLDKDTVNGKLFF.

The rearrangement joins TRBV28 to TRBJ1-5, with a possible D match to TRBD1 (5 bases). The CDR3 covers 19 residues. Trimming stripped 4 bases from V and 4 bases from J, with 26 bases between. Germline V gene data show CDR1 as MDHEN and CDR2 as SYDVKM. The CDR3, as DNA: TGTGCCAGCAGTTCCCCCACCAGGGACGAGGAAAGGGATAATCAGCCCCAGCATTTT. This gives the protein CASSSPTRDEERDNQPQHF.

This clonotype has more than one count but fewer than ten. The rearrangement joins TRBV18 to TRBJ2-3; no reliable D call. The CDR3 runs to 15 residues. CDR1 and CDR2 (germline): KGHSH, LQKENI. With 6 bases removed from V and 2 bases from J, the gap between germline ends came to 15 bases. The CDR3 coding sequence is TGTGCCAGCTCTCTCGGGTCTCGCCTCACAGATACGCAGTATTTT. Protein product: CASSLGSRLTDTQYF.

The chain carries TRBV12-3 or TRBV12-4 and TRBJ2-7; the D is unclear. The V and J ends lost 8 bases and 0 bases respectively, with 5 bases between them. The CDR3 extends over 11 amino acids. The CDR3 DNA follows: TGTGCCAGCGGGGTCTCCTACGAGCAGTACTTC. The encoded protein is CASGVSYEQYF.

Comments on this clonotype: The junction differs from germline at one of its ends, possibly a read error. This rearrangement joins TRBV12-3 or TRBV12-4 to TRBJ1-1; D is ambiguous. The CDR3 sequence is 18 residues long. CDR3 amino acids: CASMGLETGGYMNTEALF. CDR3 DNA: TGTGCCAGCATGGGGTTAGAGACCGGCGGGTACATGAACACTGAAGCTTTGTTT.

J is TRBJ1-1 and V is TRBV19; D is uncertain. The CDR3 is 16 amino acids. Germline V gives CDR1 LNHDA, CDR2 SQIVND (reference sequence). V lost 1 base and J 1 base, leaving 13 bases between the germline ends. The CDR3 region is CASSIVGGLANTEAFF. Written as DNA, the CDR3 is TGTGCCAGTAGTATAGTGGGAGGGCTGGCGAACACTGAAGCTTTCTTT.

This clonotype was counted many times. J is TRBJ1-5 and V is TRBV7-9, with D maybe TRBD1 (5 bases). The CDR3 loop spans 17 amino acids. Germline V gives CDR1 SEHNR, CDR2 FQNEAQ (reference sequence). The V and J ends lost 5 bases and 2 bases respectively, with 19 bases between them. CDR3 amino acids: CASSTGAYGGGNQPQHF. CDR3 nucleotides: TGTGCCAGCAGCACCGGGGCCTATGGGGGAGGCAATCAGCCCCAGCATTTT. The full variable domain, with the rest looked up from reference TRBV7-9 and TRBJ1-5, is DTGVSQNPRHKITKRGQNVTFRCDPISEHNRLYWYRQTLGQGPEFLTYFQNEAQLEKSRLLSDRFSAERPKGSFSTLEIQRTEQGDSAMYLCASSTGAYGGGNQPQHFGDGTRLSIL.

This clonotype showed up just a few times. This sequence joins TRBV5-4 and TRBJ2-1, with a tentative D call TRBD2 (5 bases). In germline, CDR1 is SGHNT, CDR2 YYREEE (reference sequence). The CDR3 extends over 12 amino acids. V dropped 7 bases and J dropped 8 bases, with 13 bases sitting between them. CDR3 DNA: TGTGCCAGCCGTTTTAGCGAGGATGAGCAGTTCTTC. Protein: CASRFSEDEQFF.

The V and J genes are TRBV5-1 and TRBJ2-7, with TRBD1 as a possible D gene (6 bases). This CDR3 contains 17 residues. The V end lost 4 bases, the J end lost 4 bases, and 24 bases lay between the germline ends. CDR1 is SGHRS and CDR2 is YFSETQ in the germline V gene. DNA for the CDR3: TGCGCCAGCAGCGCTCCGTCCCGGGACACCCAACAGTACGAGCAGTACTTC. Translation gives CASSAPSRDTQQYEQYF.

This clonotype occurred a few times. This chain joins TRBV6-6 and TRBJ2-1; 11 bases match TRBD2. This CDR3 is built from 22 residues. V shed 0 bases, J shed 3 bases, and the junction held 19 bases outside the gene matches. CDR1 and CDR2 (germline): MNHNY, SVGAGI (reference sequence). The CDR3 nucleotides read TGTGCCAGCAGTTACTCGATAAGGCCACTAGCGGGGGAACCCTCTAACTACAATGAGCAGTTCTTC. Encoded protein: CASSYSIRPLAGEPSNYNEQFF.

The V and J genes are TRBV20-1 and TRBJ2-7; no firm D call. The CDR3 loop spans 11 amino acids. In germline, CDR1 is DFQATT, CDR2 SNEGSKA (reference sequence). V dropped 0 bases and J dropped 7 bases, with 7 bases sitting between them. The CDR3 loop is CSARDMVEQYF. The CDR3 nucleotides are TGCAGTGCTAGAGATATGGTAGAGCAGTACTTC.

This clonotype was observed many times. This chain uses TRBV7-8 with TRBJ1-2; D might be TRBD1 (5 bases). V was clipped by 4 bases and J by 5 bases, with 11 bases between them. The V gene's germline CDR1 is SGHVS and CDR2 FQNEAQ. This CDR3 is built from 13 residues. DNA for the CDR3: TGTGCCAGCAGCTCCCGGGAGGGGTATGGCTACACCTTC. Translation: CASSSREGYGYTF.

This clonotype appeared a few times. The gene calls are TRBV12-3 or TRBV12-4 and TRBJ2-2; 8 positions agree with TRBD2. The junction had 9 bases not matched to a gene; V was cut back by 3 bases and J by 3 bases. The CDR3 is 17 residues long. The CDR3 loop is CASSFRSGGPDTGELFF. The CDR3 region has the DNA TGTGCCAGCAGTTTCCGATCGGGGGGGCCGGACACCGGGGAGCTGTTTTTT.

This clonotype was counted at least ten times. In nucleotides, the CDR3 is TGTGCCAGCCGTCCTGACGGGGGTTTGGATACGCAGTATTTT. It encodes CASRPDGGLDTQYF. The V and J genes are TRBV19 and TRBJ2-3; D might be TRBD2 (6 bases). CDR3 length: 14 amino acids. The V and J ends lost 9 bases and 6 bases respectively, with 19 bases between them. Germline values: CDR1 LNHDA, CDR2 SQIVND (reference sequence).

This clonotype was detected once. Here the CDR3 DNA reads TGTGCCAGCTCACCACTAGGGTTGAGGGGGAATTCCAATGAGCAGTTCTTC. This gives the protein CASSPLGLRGNSNEQFF. The V gene is TRBV18, the J gene TRBJ2-1; weak D call: TRBD1 (6 bases). The CDR3 is made up of 17 amino acids. Germline V CDR1 and CDR2: KGHSH, LQKENI. Trimming left V 1 base short and J 6 bases short, with 19 bases between.

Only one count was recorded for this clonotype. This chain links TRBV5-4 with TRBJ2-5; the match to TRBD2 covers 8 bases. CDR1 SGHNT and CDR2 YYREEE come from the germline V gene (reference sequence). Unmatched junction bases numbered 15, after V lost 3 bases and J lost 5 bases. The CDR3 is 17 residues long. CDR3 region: CASSWGTGGLVDETQYF. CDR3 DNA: TGTGCCAGCAGCTGGGGTACTGGGGGACTAGTCGATGAGACCCAGTACTTC.